This T cell receptor beta chain derives from a study of cytomegalovirus exposure and HLA in healthy donors. Study information: Per a later analysis, the approximately 600 first-cohort and more than 100 validation repertoires shared one platform.

Worth noting for this clone: The antigen is undetermined.

Study results and caveats: Reported performance of the classifier showed diagnosis of cytomegalovirus status with high specificity and sensitivity. Cytomegalovirus-associated status was assigned to some 180 TCR beta chains.

Measured with immunoSEQ multiplex PCR; TCRdb has only the in-frame clones, and not every one. The repertoire includes about 130,000 clones, just under 90% of them detected once, and roughly 6.4% sits in the top ten. This CDR3 contains 18 residues. The V gene end was trimmed by 2 bases and the J gene end by 1 base; junction bases not matched to a gene: 9. From germline, CDR1 is SGHAT and CDR2 FQNNGV. Material: PBMCs. The sequence derives from a woman younger than 45 in good health and CMV-seropositive. The V and J genes are TRBV11-2 and TRBJ2-5; TRBD2 matches at 11 bases. The CDR3 DNA reads TGTGCCAGCAGCTTATCGGAACGTAGCGGGGGGGCCCAAGAGACCCAGTACTTC. This codes for CASSLSERSGGAQETQYF.